The clone carrying this TCR beta chain was counted between two and nine times. This entry belongs to a study of cytomegalovirus exposure and HLA in healthy donors. For the study at large: There were about 85 million unique TCRs (from HLA-typed donors) in an early data release.

The CDR3 loop spans 14 amino acids. With V trimmed by 2 bases and J by 2 bases, 0 bases remained unmatched. The V gene's germline CDR1 is ENHRY and CDR2 SYGVKD. The PCR had 60 Vbeta and 13 Jbeta primers. TCRdb's table, derived via immunoSEQ multiplex PCR, lists solely in-frame clones and lacks some. Of approximately 110,000 clones listed, about 81% are singletons. The chain uses TRBV10-3 and TRBJ1-3, with TRBD1 matching 7 bases. The sample taken for sequencing was PBMCs. The receptor comes from a woman younger than 45 in good health and CMV-seronegative. For the CDR3, the DNA is TGTGCCATCAGTGAGGGGACAGCTGGAAACACCATATATTTT. Translating gives CAISEGTAGNTIYF.